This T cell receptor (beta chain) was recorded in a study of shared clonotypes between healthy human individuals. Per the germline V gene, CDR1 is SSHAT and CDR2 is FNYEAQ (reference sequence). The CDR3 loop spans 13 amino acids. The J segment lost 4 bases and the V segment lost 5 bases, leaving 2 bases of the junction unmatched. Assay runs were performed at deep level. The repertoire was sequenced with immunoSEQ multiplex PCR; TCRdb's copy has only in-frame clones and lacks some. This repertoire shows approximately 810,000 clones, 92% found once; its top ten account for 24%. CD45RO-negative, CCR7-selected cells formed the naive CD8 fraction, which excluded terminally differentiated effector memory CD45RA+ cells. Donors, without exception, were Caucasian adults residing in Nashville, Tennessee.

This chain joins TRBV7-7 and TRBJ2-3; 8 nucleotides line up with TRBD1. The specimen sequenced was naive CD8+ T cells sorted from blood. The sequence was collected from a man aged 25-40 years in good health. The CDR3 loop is CASSRTGSDTQYF. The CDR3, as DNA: TGTGCCAGCAGCCGGACAGGGTCAGATACGCAGTATTTT.